Below are 32 T cell receptor beta chains sequenced from a single sample in a study of follicular helper T cells after annual influenza vaccination. Documented time point: 2015-2016 season, 7 days after influenza vaccination. TCRdb keeps only in-frame clones here, not all; method: immunoSEQ multiplex PCR. This table holds about 5,600 clones, approximately 81% found once. The sample here was CXCR5+ CD38- circulating T follicular helper cells from blood, taken 7 days after influenza vaccination. Subset meaning: circulating Tfh, non-naive CD4+CXCR5+PD-1+ (ICOS+CD38+ or ICOS-CD38-). The receptors here all came from an adult who received the influenza vaccine.

The chain uses TRBV18 and TRBJ2-5; 7 bases fit TRBD2. Germline CDR1 and CDR2: KGHSH and LQKENI. The ends lost 3 bases at V and 4 bases at J; junction bases unmatched: 14. The CDR3 spans 17 residues. CDR3 in DNA: TGTGCCAGCTCACCTAGTTTGGCGGGAGCTGGGGGAGAGACCCAGTACTTC. Residues: CASSPSLAGAGGETQYF.

The chain combines TRBV2 with TRBJ2-7; tentatively, D is TRBD1 (5 bases). CDR3 length equals 11 residues. Trimming shortened V by 5 bases and J by 6 bases, and 8 bases separated the two germline ends. CDR1 and CDR2 (germline): SNHLY, FYNNEI. CDR3 in amino acids: CASSRQIEQYF. The DNA for the CDR3 is TGTGCCAGCAGTAGACAGATCGAGCAGTACTTC.

The genes are TRBV2 and TRBJ2-5; D perhaps matches TRBD2 (6 bases). Trimming shortened V by 4 bases and J by 4 bases, and 10 bases separated the two germline ends. There are 13 residues in the CDR3. Looked up from germline, CDR1 is SNHLY and CDR2 is FYNNEI. The CDR3: CASSGGTGETQYF. DNA for the CDR3: TGTGCCAGCAGTGGAGGGACTGGAGAGACCCAGTACTTC.

The rearrangement uses TRBV7-9 and TRBJ1-1; D uncertain. V shed 5 bases and J shed 3 bases, with 4 bases lying between them. CDR1 is SEHNR, CDR2 FQNEAQ, per germline (reference sequence). This CDR3 has 11 residues. In DNA form, the CDR3 reads TGTGCCAGCAGCCAAGACACTGAAGCTTTCTTT. It codes for CASSQDTEAFF.

This chain connects TRBV19 to TRBJ2-3; D not certain. Trimming took off 10 bases at V and 1 base at J, with 15 bases between the two ends. The CDR3 runs to 14 residues. Germline CDR1 is LNHDA and CDR2 is SQIVND (reference sequence). The CDR3 is CATSYGSRTDTQYF. CDR3 nucleotide sequence: TGTGCCACCTCTTATGGCAGCCGCACAGATACGCAGTATTTT. Together with reference TRBV19 and TRBJ2-3, the CDR3 gives the full variable domain: DGGITQSPKYLFRKEGQNVTLSCEQNLNHDAMYWYRQDPGQGLRLIYYSQIVNDFQKGDIAEGYSVSREKKESFPLTVTSAQKNPTAFYLCATSYGSRTDTQYFGPGTRLTVL.

The chain combines TRBV18 with TRBJ2-7, with 9 nucleotides matching TRBD1. Looked up from germline, CDR1 is KGHSH and CDR2 is LQKENI. The CDR3 is made up of 14 amino acids. The trim removed 3 bases at V and 9 bases at J, leaving 9 bases unmatched. DNA of the CDR3: TGTGCCAGCTCACCTCCGGGACAGGGAGCCGCGCAGTACTTC. Translating gives CASSPPGQGAAQYF.

The J gene is TRBJ2-1, the V gene TRBV7-6, with 10 bases that match TRBD2. V was pared by 3 bases and J by 7 bases, with 6 bases of the junction left unmatched. CDR3 length: 15 residues. In germline, CDR1 is SGHVS, CDR2 FNYEAQ. The CDR3 region has the DNA TGTGCCAGCAGCTTGTCAAGCGGGGGGGCGAATGAGCAGTTCTTC. This gives the protein CASSLSSGGANEQFF.

The chain couples TRBV10-3 to TRBJ2-7; D gene ambiguous. The germline V and J ends were trimmed by 7 bases and 7 bases, with 14 bases remaining between them. Germline V gene data show CDR1 as ENHRY and CDR2 as SYGVKD. This CDR3 spans 12 amino acids. This chain's CDR3 is CAITTTESEQYF. Here the CDR3 DNA reads TGTGCCATCACTACAACGGAGTCGGAGCAGTACTTC.

The CDR3 sequence is CAISERGTSTGELFF. The CDR3 bases are TGTGCCATCAGTGAGCGAGGGACATCGACCGGGGAGCTGTTTTTT. The chain links TRBV10-3 to TRBJ2-2; D perhaps matches TRBD1 (6 bases). The CDR3 loop spans 15 amino acids. The V end was cut by 2 bases, the J end by 5 bases, with 12 bases between. Germline V gene data show CDR1 as ENHRY and CDR2 as SYGVKD.

This sequence joins TRBV2 and TRBJ2-1, with 14 bases identical to TRBD2. The CDR3 length is 15 residues. J was trimmed by 7 bases and V by 4 bases; bases with no gene match: 3. Germline CDR1 SNHLY, CDR2 FYNNEI. The CDR3 is CASSGTSGRSNEQFF. Here the CDR3 DNA reads TGTGCCAGCAGTGGGACTAGCGGGAGGTCGAATGAGCAGTTCTTC. Complete variable domain (other parts from reference TRBV2 and TRBJ2-1): EPEVTQTPSHQVTQMGQEVILRCVPISNHLYFYWYRQILGQKVEFLVSFYNNEISEKSEIFDDQFSVERPDGSNFTLKIRSTKLEDSAMYFCASSGTSGRSNEQFFGPGTRLTVL.

The rearrangement joins TRBV5-1 to TRBJ2-1; 7 positions match TRBD2. Trimming removed 3 bases from V and 6 bases from J; junction bases left unmatched: 9. This CDR3 region has 15 residues. CDR1 and CDR2 (germline): SGHRS, YFSETQ. The DNA for the CDR3 is TGCGCCAGCAGCTGGAGAGCGGGAACGTCCAATGAGCAGTTCTTC. It translates to CASSWRAGTSNEQFF.

This chain links TRBV19 with TRBJ2-4, with D perhaps matching TRBD2 (6 bases). The germline gives CDR1 LNHDA, CDR2 SQIVND (reference sequence). Trimming pared 4 bases from V and 3 bases from J, leaving 16 bases between. This CDR3 is built from 16 residues. The CDR3 sequence: CASSTLQWGLKNIQYF. The CDR3 DNA reads as TGTGCCAGTAGTACCCTACAGTGGGGACTCAAAAACATTCAGTACTTC.

This chain uses TRBV25-1 with TRBJ2-2; 7 positions match TRBD2. The CDR3 consists of 17 residues. Trimming at V came to 5 bases and at J to 0 bases, leaving 9 bases not matched to a gene. Germline V gene lookup returns CDR1 MGHDK and CDR2 SYGVNS. The CDR3 bases are TGTGCCAGCAGTCGGGCCGGGACTACCGCGAACACCGGGGAGCTGTTTTTT. Amino acids: CASSRAGTTANTGELFF.

The gene calls are TRBV9 and TRBJ2-1; 9 nucleotides align to TRBD2. This CDR3 contains 14 residues. Germline lookup yields CDR1 SGDLS and CDR2 YYNGEE. J gave up 10 bases and V 4 bases, and 9 bases lay outside the gene matches. CDR3 sequence reads: CASSPWREGREQFF. The CDR3 DNA is TGTGCCAGCAGCCCTTGGCGGGAGGGCCGGGAGCAGTTCTTC.

This clone has only one observation. DNA of the CDR3: TGTGCCAGCAGTCCTCACGGTGGGGCAGGGAACACCGGGGAGCTGTTTTTT. This translates into CASSPHGGAGNTGELFF. The V gene is TRBV5-5, the J gene TRBJ2-2, with TRBD1 as a possible D gene (5 bases). The germline gives CDR1 SGHKS, CDR2 YYEKEE (reference sequence). Trimming cost V 5 bases and J 1 base, with 18 bases left between them. The CDR3 consists of 17 residues.

This rearrangement joins TRBV25-1 to TRBJ2-1; the match to TRBD2 covers 11 bases. Trimming took 6 bases from V and 10 from J; bases not matched to a gene: 8. CDR3 length equals 14 residues. CDR1 is MGHDK and CDR2 is SYGVNS in the germline V gene. The CDR3 bases are TGTGCCAGCAGCGGGACTAGCGGTTTTGAGGAGCAGTTCTTC. As protein: CASSGTSGFEEQFF.

The rearrangement joins TRBV7-9 to TRBJ2-5, with TRBD1 identical over 7 bases. Germline V gives CDR1 SEHNR, CDR2 FQNEAQ (reference sequence). There are 11 residues in the CDR3. With V trimmed by 7 bases and J by 6 bases, 2 bases remained unmatched. The CDR3 here is CASTTGKTQYF. The CDR3 region has the DNA TGTGCCAGCACGACAGGGAAGACCCAGTACTTC.

J is TRBJ2-7 and V is TRBV4-3, with TRBD1 identical over 8 bases. V shed 0 bases and J 5 bases; nucleotides not matched to a gene: 6. The CDR3 contains 15 residues. Germline lookup yields CDR1 LGHNA and CDR2 YSLEER. In DNA form, the CDR3 reads TGCGCCAGCAGCCAAGAAGGCCAGGGGGCCCACGAGCAGTACTTC. The encoded protein is CASSQEGQGAHEQYF.

The chain is built from TRBV6-6 and TRBJ1-5; D remains unclear. Germline V gene lookup returns CDR1 MNHNY and CDR2 SVGAGI (reference sequence). The CDR3 has 13 residues. V lost 5 bases to trimming and J lost 6 bases, with 11 bases between them. The CDR3 spells CASSRELGQPQHF. CDR3 nucleotides: TGTGCCAGCAGTCGAGAACTGGGTCAGCCCCAGCATTTT.

The chain uses TRBV18 and TRBJ2-5; possibly TRBD1 for D (6 bases). This CDR3 region has 14 residues. Looked up from germline, CDR1 is KGHSH and CDR2 is LQKENI. V was trimmed by 3 bases and J by 5 bases, leaving 13 bases between them. CDR3 loop: CASSPRQGWETQYF. DNA of the CDR3: TGTGCCAGCTCACCGCGCCAGGGGTGGGAGACCCAGTACTTC. The full variable domain, in which reference TRBV18 and TRBJ2-5 provide the parts outside the CDR3, is NAGVMQNPRHLVRRRGQEARLRCSPMKGHSHVYWYRQLPEEGLKFMVYLQKENIIDESGMPKERFSAEFPKEGPSILRIQQVVRGDSAAYFCASSPRQGWETQYFGPGTRLLVL.

The chain combines TRBV29-1 with TRBJ2-3; TRBD1 matches 7 bases. V gave up 4 bases and J gave up 2 bases; unmatched junction bases: 9. Germline loops: CDR1 SQVTM, CDR2 ANQGSEA. This CDR3 comprises 15 residues. For the CDR3, the DNA is TGCAGCGTTGCCCCCAGGGACAGACTCACAGATACGCAGTATTTT. Its translation is CSVAPRDRLTDTQYF.

The V call is TRBV7-2, the J call TRBJ2-5; D ambiguous. Germline V gene data show CDR1 as SGHTA and CDR2 as FQGNSA. Trimming stripped 5 bases from V and 2 bases from J, with 9 bases between. The CDR3 runs 13 residues. This chain's CDR3 is CASSLWQQETQYF. The CDR3 coding sequence is TGTGCCAGCAGCCTTTGGCAGCAAGAGACCCAGTACTTC.

The genes are TRBV4-3 and TRBJ2-1, with TRBD2 matching 8 bases. J was trimmed by 6 bases and V by 1 base; bases with no gene match: 8. Germline CDR1 LGHNA, CDR2 YSLEER. The CDR3 runs to 16 residues. The CDR3 spells CASSQGSSGGSNEQFF. In nucleotides, the CDR3 is TGCGCCAGCAGCCAAGGGTCCAGCGGGGGATCCAATGAGCAGTTCTTC.

In this sample, this clone turned up once. The V call is TRBV11-3, the J call TRBJ1-2, with 8 nucleotides matching TRBD1. Germline V CDR1 and CDR2: SGHNT, YENEEA. V gave up 2 bases and J gave up 6 bases; unmatched junction bases: 5. There are 14 residues in the CDR3. CDR3: CASSLTSTGDGYTF. In nucleotides, the CDR3 is TGTGCCAGCAGCTTAACGTCGACAGGGGATGGCTACACCTTC.

The CDR3 is CASSEVNARGGTRGYTF. CDR3 in DNA: TGTGCCAGCAGTGAGGTAAACGCCCGAGGGGGAACGAGGGGCTACACCTTC. The rearrangement joins TRBV25-1 to TRBJ1-2; tentatively, D is TRBD1 (6 bases). This CDR3 contains 17 residues. Trimming removed 3 bases at V and 8 bases at J, with 25 bases between. From germline, CDR1 is MGHDK and CDR2 SYGVNS.

The chain is built from TRBV7-6 and TRBJ1-5, with TRBD1 matching over 7 bases. Germline V gene lookup returns CDR1 SGHVS and CDR2 FNYEAQ. The CDR3 loop spans 13 amino acids. Trimming cost V 5 bases and J 5 bases; bases outside gene matches: 3. The CDR3 loop reads CASSQGVDQPQHF. CDR3 in DNA: TGTGCCAGCAGCCAGGGGGTGGATCAGCCCCAGCATTTT. Supplemented by reference TRBV7-6 and TRBJ1-5, the full variable domain reads GAGVSQSPRYKVTKRGQDVALRCDPISGHVSLYWYRQALGQGPEFLTYFNYEAQQDKSGLPNDRFSAERPEGSISTLTIQRTEQRDSAMYRCASSQGVDQPQHFGDGTRLSIL.

This clone has a handful of counts. J is TRBJ2-5 and V is TRBV5-4; no clear D gene. This CDR3 spans 11 amino acids. Trimming cost V 0 bases and J 5 bases, with 2 bases left between them. Germline assignment: CDR1 SGHNT and CDR2 YYREEE (reference sequence). The CDR3 loop is CASSLDETQYF. Here the CDR3 DNA reads TGTGCCAGCAGCTTGGACGAGACCCAGTACTTC.

The J gene is TRBJ1-2, the V gene TRBV7-9; 7 bases match TRBD1. The CDR3 extends over 14 amino acids. The V and J ends lost 4 bases and 8 bases, in that order; junction bases with no gene match: 10. CDR1 and CDR2 (germline): SEHNR, FQNEAQ (reference sequence). CDR3 loop: CASSWGDSMRGYTF. CDR3 in DNA: TGTGCCAGCAGCTGGGGGGACAGTATGCGAGGCTACACCTTC.

The V call is TRBV6-6, the J call TRBJ2-7, with 8 nucleotides matching TRBD1. The germline V gene encodes CDR1 MNHNY and CDR2 SVGAGI (reference sequence). With 7 bases clipped from V and 0 bases from J, the junction kept 2 bases outside the gene matches. This CDR3 is built from 13 residues. The CDR3 nucleotides read TGTGCCAGCACCGGACAGGGCTCCTACGAGCAGTACTTC. It specifies CASTGQGSYEQYF.

The genes are TRBV5-6 and TRBJ2-6; D remains unclear. V gave up 0 bases and J gave up 4 bases, with 8 bases separating them. Germline V gives CDR1 SGHDT, CDR2 YYEEEE. The CDR3 loop spans 15 amino acids. The CDR3 loop is CASSLGVSGANVLTF. As DNA, the CDR3 is TGTGCCAGCAGCTTGGGGGTCTCGGGGGCCAACGTCCTGACTTTC.

The rearrangement uses TRBV25-1 and TRBJ2-5, with D uncertain. Looked up from germline, CDR1 is MGHDK and CDR2 is SYGVNS. There are 14 residues in the CDR3. V was trimmed by 6 bases and J by 0 bases, leaving 11 bases between them. Here the CDR3 reads CASSPAMYQETQYF. CDR3 in DNA: TGTGCCAGCAGCCCAGCGATGTACCAAGAGACCCAGTACTTC.

The V gene is TRBV4-3, the J gene TRBJ2-1; TRBD1 agrees at 8 bases. Per the germline V gene, CDR1 is LGHNA and CDR2 is YSLEER. V was clipped by 0 bases and J by 7 bases; unmatched bases: 14. The CDR3 extends over 18 amino acids. CDR3 coding DNA: TGCGCCAGCAGCCAAGAATTATGGGGAACAGGGGGACGGAATGAGCAGTTCTTC. Translating it yields CASSQELWGTGGRNEQFF.